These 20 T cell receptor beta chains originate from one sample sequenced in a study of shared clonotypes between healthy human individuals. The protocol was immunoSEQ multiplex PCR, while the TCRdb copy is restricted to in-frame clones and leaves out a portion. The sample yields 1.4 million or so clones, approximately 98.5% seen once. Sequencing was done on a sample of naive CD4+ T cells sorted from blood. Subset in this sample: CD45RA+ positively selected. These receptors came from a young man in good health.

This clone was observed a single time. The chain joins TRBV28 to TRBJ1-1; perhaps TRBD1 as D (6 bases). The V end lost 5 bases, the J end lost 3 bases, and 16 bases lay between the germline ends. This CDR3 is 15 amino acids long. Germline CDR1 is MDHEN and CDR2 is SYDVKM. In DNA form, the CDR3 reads TGTGCCAGCAGTGACCTTCAGGGGTCCTACACTGAAGCTTTCTTT. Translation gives CASSDLQGSYTEAFF.

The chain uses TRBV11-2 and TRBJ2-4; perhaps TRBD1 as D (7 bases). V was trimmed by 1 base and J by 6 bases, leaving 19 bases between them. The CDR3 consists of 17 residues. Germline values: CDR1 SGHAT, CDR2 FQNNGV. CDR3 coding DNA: TGTGCCAGCAGCTTAGGGACAGGACCCTCGGGAGTAAACATTCAGTACTTC. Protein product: CASSLGTGPSGVNIQYF.

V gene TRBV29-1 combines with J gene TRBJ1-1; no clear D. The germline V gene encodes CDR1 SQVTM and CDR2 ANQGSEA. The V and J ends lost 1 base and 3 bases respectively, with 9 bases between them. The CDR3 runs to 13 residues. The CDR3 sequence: CSVEGQADTEAFF. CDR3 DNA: TGCAGCGTTGAAGGGCAGGCGGACACTGAAGCTTTCTTT.

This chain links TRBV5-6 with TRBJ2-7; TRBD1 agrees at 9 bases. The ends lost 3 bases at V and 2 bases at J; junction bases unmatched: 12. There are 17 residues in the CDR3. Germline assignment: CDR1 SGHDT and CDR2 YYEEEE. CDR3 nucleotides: TGTGCCAGCAGCTCAAACCCCGGGACAGGGAATCCCTACGAGCAGTACTTC. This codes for CASSSNPGTGNPYEQYF.

In DNA form, the CDR3 reads TGCGCCAGCAGCCAGAGGACAGGGCTGAACACTGAAGCTTTCTTT. Translated: CASSQRTGLNTEAFF. This chain uses TRBV4-3 with TRBJ1-1, with 8 bases matching TRBD1. Germline CDR1 LGHNA, CDR2 YSLEER. The V and J ends lost 3 bases and 0 bases, in that order; junction bases with no gene match: 3. The CDR3 totals 15 residues.

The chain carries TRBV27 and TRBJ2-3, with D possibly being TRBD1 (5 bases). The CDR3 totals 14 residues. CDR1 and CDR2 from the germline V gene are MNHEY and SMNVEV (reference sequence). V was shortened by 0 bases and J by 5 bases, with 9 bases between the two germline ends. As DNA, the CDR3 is TGTGCCAGCAGTTTATCGGACAAAAGAGATACGCAGTATTTT. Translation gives CASSLSDKRDTQYF.

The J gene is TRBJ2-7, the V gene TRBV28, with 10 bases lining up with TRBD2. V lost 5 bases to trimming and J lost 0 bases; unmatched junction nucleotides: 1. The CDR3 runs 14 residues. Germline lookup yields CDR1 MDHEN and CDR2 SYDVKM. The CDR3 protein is CASSTSGNSYEQYF. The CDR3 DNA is TGTGCCAGCAGTACTAGCGGGAACTCCTACGAGCAGTACTTC.

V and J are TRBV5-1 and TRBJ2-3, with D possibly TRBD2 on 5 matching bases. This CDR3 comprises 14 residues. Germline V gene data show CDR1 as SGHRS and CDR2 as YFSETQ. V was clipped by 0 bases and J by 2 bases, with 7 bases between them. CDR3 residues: CASSLVDFTDTQYF. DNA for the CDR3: TGCGCCAGCAGCTTGGTGGACTTCACAGATACGCAGTATTTT.

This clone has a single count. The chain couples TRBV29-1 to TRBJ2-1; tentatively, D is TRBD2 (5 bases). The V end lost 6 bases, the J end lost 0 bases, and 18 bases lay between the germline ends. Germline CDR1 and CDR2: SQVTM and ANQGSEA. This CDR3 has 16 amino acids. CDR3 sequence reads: CSVLKGSISSYNEQFF. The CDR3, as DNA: TGCAGCGTCCTTAAAGGGAGCATTAGCTCCTACAATGAGCAGTTCTTC.

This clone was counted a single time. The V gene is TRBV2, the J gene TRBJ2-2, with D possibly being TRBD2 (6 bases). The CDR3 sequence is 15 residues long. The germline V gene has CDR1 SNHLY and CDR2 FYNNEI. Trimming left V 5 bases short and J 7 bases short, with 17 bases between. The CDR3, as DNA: TGTGCCAGCAGTAGCCAGCGGGCGCGCAGCGGGGAGCTGTTTTTT. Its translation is CASSSQRARSGELFF.

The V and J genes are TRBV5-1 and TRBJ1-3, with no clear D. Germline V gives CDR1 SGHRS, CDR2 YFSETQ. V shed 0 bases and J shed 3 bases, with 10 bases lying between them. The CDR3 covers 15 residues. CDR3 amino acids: CASSLASPLGNTIYF. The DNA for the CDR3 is TGCGCCAGCAGCTTGGCCAGCCCTCTTGGAAACACCATATATTTT.

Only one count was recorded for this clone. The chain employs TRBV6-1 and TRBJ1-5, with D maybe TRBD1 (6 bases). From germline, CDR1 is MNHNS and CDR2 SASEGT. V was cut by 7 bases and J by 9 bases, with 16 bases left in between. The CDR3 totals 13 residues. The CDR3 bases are TGTGCCAGCATCGAGGGGGTGCGTTGGCCCCAGCATTTT. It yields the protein CASIEGVRWPQHF.

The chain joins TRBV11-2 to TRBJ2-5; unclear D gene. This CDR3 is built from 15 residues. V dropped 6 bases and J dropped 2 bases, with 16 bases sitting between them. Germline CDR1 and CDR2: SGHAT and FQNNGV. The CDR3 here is CASRPRFSSQETQYF. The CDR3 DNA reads TGTGCCAGCAGGCCCCGGTTTTCGTCACAAGAGACCCAGTACTTC.

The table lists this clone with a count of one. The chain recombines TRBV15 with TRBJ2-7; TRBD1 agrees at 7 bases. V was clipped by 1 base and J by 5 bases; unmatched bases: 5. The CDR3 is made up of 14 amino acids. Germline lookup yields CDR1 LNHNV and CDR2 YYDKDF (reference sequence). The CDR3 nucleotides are TGTGCCACCAGCAGAGCTAACAGGGGAGACGAGCAGTACTTC. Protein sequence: CATSRANRGDEQYF.

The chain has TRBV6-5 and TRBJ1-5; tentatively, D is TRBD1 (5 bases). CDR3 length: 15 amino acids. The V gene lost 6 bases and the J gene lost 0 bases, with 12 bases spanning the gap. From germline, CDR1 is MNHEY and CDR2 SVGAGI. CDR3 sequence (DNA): TGTGCCAGCAGGGGGGGACTTTATAGCAATCAGCCCCAGCATTTT. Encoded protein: CASRGGLYSNQPQHF.

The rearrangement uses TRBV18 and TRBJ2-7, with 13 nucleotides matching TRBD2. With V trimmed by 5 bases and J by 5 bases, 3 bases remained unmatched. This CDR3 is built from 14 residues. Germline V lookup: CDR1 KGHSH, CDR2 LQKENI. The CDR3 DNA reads TGTGCCAGCTCAACGGGACTAGCGGGGAACGAGCAGTACTTC. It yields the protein CASSTGLAGNEQYF.

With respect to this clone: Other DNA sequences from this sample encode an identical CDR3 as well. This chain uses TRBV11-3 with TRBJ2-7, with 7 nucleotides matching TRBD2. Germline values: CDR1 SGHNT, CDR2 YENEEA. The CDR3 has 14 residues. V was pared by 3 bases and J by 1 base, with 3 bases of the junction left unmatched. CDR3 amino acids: CASSLGGGSYEQYF. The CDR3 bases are TGTGCCAGCAGCTTGGGCGGGGGATCCTACGAGCAGTACTTC. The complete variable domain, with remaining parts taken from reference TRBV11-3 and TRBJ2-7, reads EAGVVQSPRYKIIEKKQPVAFWCNPISGHNTLYWYLQNLGQGPELLIRYENEEAVDDSQLPKDRFSAERLKGVDSTLKIQPAELGDSAVYLCASSLGGGSYEQYFGPGTRLTVT.

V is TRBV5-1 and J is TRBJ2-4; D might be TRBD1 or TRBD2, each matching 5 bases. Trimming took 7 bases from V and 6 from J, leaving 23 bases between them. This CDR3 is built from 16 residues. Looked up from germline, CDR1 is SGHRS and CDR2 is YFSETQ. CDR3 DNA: TGCGCCAGCTGTCCCTTGCCGGGGACGGCGGTAAACATTCAGTACTTC. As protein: CASCPLPGTAVNIQYF.

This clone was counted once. CDR3 protein: CASSPLGAANYGYTF. The CDR3 coding sequence is TGTGCCAGCTCACCACTAGGGGCAGCTAACTATGGCTACACCTTC. The J gene is TRBJ1-2, the V gene TRBV18, with TRBD1 as a possible D gene (5 bases). Trimming took off 1 base at V and 0 bases at J, with 9 bases between the two ends. Germline CDR1 KGHSH, CDR2 LQKENI. The CDR3 extends over 15 amino acids.

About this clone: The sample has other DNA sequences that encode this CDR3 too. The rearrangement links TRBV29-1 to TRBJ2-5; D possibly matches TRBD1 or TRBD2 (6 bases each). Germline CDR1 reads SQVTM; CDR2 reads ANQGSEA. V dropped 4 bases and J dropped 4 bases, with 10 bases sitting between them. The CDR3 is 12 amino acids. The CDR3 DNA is TGCAGCGTTGGAGGGGGGAGAGAGACCCAGTACTTC. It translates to CSVGGGRETQYF.